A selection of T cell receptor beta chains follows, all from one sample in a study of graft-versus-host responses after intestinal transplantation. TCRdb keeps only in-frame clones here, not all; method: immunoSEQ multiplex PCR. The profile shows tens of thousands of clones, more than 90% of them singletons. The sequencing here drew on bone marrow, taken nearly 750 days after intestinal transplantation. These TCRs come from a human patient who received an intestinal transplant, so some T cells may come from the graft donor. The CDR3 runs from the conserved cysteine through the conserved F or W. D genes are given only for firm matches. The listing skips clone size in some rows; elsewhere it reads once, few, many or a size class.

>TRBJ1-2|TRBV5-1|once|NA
TGCGCCAGCAGGCAGCCAGAGGGATATGGCTACACCTTC
CASRQPEGYGYTF
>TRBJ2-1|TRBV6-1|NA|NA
TGTGCCAGCAGTGAATCCATATTCTCCTACAATGAGCAGTTCTTC
CASSESIFSYNEQFF
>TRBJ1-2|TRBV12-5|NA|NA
TGTGCTAGTGGTACCACATATGGGAGCAGGGAACATTCTAACTATGGCTACACCTTC
CASGTTYGSREHSNYGYTF
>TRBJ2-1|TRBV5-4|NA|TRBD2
TGTGCCACCCATAGCGGGAGGGCCGGTTACAATGAGCAGTTCTTC
CATHSGRAGYNEQFF
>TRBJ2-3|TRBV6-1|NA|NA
TGTGCCAGCAGTGAAGCCCTAACCGGATTTGAGGGTAGGGGCACAGATACGCAGTATTTT
CASSEALTGFEGRGTDTQYF
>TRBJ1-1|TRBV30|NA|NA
TGTGCCTGGAGGGGCAGGGGGAACACTGAAGCTTTCTTT
CAWRGRGNTEAFF
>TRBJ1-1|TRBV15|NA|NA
TGTGCCACCAGCAGAGAATCCGGGGGGTTCACTGAAGCTTTCTTT
CATSRESGGFTEAFF
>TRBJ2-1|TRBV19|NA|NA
TGTGCCAGTAGGAGGGCGGGTGTGTCGTTCTACAATGAGCAGTTCTTC
CASRRAGVSFYNEQFF
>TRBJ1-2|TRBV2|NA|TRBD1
TGTGCCAGCAGTGAGTTAGGGACAGGGTATGGCTACACCTTC
CASSELGTGYGYTF
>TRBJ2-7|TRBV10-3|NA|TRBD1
TGTGCCATCAGTGACCCAGACAGGGCCTCCTACGAGCAGTACTTC
CAISDPDRASYEQYF
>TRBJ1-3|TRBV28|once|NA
TGTGCCAGCAGTACACCGTACAGGAGCTCTGGAAACACCATATATTTT
CASSTPYRSSGNTIYF
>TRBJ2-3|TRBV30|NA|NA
TGTGCCTGGAGTGTACGGCAGTTGTCGACCGATACGCAGTATTTT
CAWSVRQLSTDTQYF
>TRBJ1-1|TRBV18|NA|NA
TGTGCCAGCTCACGAATGGACAGTAGGGGCGGCACTGAAGCTTTCTTT
CASSRMDSRGGTEAFF
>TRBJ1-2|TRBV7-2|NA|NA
TGTGCCAGCAGCTTAGCCCCAGGAGCTAACTATGGCTACACCTTC
CASSLAPGANYGYTF
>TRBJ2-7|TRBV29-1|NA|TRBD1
TGCAGCGTTGTAACCACCGGGACAGCGCTCTCCTACGAGCAGTACTTC
CSVVTTGTALSYEQYF
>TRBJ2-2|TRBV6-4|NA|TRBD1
TGTGCCAGCAGTGACTCTGCCCAGGGGGAAACCGGGGAGCTGTTTTTT
CASSDSAQGETGELFF
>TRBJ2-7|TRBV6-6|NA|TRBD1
TGTGCCAGCAGTTACTCCCGGGACAGGGGGAAGGAGCAGTACTTC
CASSYSRDRGKEQYF
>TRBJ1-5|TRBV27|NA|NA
TGTGCCAGCAGGGCAAGCGGACGGACGAAACCTTATAGCAATCAGCCCCAGCATTTT
CASRASGRTKPYSNQPQHF
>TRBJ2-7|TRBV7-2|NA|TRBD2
TGTGCCAGCAGCTTACTAGGCCGGGACTACTCCTACAAGCAGTACTTC
CASSLLGRDYSYKQYF
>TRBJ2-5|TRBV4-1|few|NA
TGCGCCAGCAGCCAAGAGACGGCACAAGAGACCCAGTACTTC
CASSQETAQETQYF
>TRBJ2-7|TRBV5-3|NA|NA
TGTGCCAGAAATGGCGCCTACGAGCAGTACTTC
CARNGAYEQYF
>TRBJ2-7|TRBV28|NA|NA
TGTGCCAGCAGTGTCGGTTCCTACGAGCAGTACTTC
CASSVGSYEQYF
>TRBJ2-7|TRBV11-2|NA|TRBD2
TGTGCCAGCAGCTTCCGGACTAGCGACGAGCAGTACTTC
CASSFRTSDEQYF
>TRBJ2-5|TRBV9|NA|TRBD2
TGTGCCAGCAGCGCAACAGGACTAGGTCCCGAAGAGACCCAGTACTTC
CASSATGLGPEETQYF
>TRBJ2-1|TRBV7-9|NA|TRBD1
TGTGCCAGCAGCTCTGGGACAGGGACCTACAATGAGCAGTTCTTC
CASSSGTGTYNEQFF
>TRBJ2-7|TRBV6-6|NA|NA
TGTGCCAGCAGTTACCCCGACAGAGACGAGCAGTACTTC
CASSYPDRDEQYF
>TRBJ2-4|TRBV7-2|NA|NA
TGTGCCAGCAGCCAAGACAAAAACATTCAGTACTTC
CASSQDKNIQYF
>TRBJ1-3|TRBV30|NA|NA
TGTGCCTGGAGGGGAAGCGGAGTTCTTGGAAACACCATATATTTT
CAWRGSGVLGNTIYF
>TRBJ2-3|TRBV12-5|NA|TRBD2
TGTGCTAGTGGTTTGCAAAAGGGACTAGCGGGGGAATCGAGGGGAACGCAGTATTTT
CASGLQKGLAGESRGTQYF
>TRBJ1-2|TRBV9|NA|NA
TGTGCCAGCAGCGCTAAAGGCAGTCAAGACTATGGCTACACCTTC
CASSAKGSQDYGYTF
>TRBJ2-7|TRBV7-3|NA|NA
TGTGCCAGCAGCTCTGGGCCATCCTACGAGCAGTACTTC
CASSSGPSYEQYF
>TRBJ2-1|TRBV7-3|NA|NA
TGTGCCAGCAGCGCAGGACAGAACAATGAGCAGTTCTTC
CASSAGQNNEQFF
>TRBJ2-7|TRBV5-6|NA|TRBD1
TGTGCCAGCAGCTCCGGGACAGGGCTTCACGAGCAGTACTTC
CASSSGTGLHEQYF
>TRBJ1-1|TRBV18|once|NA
TGTGCCAGCTCACCGAATACAGGACACACTGAAGCTTTCTTT
CASSPNTGHTEAFF
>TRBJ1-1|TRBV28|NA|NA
TGTGCCAGCAGTTTACGGGGGGTGAACACTGAAGCTTTCTTT
CASSLRGVNTEAFF
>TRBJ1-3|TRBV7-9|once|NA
TGTGCCAGCAGCTCCACGGCCCGGGACCAAGGAAACACCATATATTTT
CASSSTARDQGNTIYF
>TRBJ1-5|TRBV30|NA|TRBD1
TGTGCCTGGAGTGATGGGACAGGTAGCAATCAGCCCCAGCATTTT
CAWSDGTGSNQPQHF
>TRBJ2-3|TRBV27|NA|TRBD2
TGTGCCAGCAGTTTAATGGGCGGGAGGGTTAGCACAGATACGCAGTATTTT
CASSLMGGRVSTDTQYF
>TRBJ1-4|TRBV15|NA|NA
TGTGCCACCAGCAACAGGGTGGATGAAAAACTGTTTTTT
CATSNRVDEKLFF
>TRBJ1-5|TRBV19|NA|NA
TGTGCCAGTAGTTCGAGGGTGTCGATTTTTCAGCCCCAGCATTTT
CASSSRVSIFQPQHF
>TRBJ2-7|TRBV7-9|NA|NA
TGTGCCAGCAGCTTAGCGGGAGGGGGCAGCGACGAGCAGTACTTC
CASSLAGGGSDEQYF
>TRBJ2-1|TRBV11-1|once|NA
TGTGCCAGCAGCCGTAGCCGGAATGAGCAGTTCTTC
CASSRSRNEQFF
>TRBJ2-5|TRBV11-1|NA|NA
TGTGCCAGCAGCCCAAAGTACCAAGAGACCCAGTACTTC
CASSPKYQETQYF
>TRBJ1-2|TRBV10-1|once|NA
TGCGCCAGGGGAACAGACGGCTACACCTTC
CARGTDGYTF
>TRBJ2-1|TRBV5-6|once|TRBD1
TGTGCCAGCAGCTATGGGACAGGGGGTAGGGAGTTCTTC
CASSYGTGGREFF
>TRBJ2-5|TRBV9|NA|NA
TGTGCCAGCAGTATCACGGGGGAGGAGACCCAGTACTTC
CASSITGEETQYF
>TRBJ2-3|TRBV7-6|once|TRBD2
TGTGCCAGCAGCCCCGGACTAGCGGGAGGAGATACGCAGTATTTT
CASSPGLAGGDTQYF
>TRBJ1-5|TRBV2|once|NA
TGTGCCAGCAGTGAAGACAGCCACAGCAATCAGCCCCAGCATTTT
CASSEDSHSNQPQHF
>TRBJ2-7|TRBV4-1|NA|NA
TGCGCCAGCAGCCAGGACGGTGGATACGAGCAGTACTTC
CASSQDGGYEQYF
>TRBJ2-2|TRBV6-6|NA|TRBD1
TGTGCCAGCAGTGCCGGGACAGAAGTCACCGGGGAGCTGTTTTTT
CASSAGTEVTGELFF
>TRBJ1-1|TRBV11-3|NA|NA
TGTGCCAGCAGCTTAGTTAGGGGAAGGAAGACTGAAGCTTTCTTT
CASSLVRGRKTEAFF
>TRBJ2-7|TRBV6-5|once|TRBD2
TGTGCCAGCAGTACCTTACTAGCGGGGTTCTACGAGCAGTACTTC
CASSTLLAGFYEQYF
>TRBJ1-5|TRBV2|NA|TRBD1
TGTGCCAGCAGGGAGGGACAGTATAGCAATCAGCCCCAGCATTTT
CASREGQYSNQPQHF
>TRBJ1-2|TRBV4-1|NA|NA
TGCGCCAGCAGCCAAGTCGGGGGCAAGTGGGGCTATGGCTACACCTTC
CASSQVGGKWGYGYTF
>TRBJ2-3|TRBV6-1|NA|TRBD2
TGTGCCAGCAGTGAAGCGCCGGCGGGAGCCCCAGATACGCAGTATTTT
CASSEAPAGAPDTQYF
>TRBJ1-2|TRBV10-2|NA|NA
TGCGCCAGCAGTGAGGGCAGGGCCTTGGGTGGCTACACCTTC
CASSEGRALGGYTF
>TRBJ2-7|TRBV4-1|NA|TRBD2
TGCGCCAGCAGCCCCTCCCGGGAGGCCTACGAGCAGTACTTC
CASSPSREAYEQYF
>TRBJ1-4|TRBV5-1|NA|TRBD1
TGCGCCAGCAGTCCCGGACAGGGGGTAGAAAAACTGTTTTTT
CASSPGQGVEKLFF